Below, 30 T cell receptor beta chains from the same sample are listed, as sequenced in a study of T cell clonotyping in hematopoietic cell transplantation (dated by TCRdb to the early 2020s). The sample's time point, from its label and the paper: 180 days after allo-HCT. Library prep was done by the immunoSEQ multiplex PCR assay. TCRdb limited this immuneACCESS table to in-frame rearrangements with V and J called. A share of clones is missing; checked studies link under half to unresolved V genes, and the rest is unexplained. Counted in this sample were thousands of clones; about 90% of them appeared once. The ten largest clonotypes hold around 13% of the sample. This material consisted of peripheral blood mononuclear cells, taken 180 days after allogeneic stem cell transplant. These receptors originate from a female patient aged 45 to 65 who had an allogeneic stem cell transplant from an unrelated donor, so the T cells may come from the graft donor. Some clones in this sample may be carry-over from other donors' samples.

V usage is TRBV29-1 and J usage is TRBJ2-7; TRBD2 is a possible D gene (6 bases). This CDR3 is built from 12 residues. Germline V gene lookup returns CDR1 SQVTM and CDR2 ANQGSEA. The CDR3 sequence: CSYTGEVYEQYF. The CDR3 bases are TGCAGTTACACCGGGGAGGTCTACGAGCAGTACTTC.

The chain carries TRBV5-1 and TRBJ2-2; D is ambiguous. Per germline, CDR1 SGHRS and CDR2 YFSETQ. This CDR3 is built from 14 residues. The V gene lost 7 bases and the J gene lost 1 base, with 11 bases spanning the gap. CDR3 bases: TGCGCCAGCGGTATATACGGGAACACCGGGGAGCTGTTTTTT. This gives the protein CASGIYGNTGELFF. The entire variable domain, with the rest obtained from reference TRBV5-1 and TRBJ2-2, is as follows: KAGVTQTPRYLIKTRGQQVTLSCSPISGHRSVSWYQQTPGQGLQFLFEYFSETQRNKGNFPGRFSGRQFSNSRSEMNVSTLELGDSALYLCASGIYGNTGELFFGEGSRLTVL.

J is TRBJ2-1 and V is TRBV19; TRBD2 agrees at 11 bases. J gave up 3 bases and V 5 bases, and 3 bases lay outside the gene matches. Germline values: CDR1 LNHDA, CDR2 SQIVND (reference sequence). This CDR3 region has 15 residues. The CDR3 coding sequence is TGTGCCAGTAGTGTGACTAGCGGGGACTACAATGAGCAGTTCTTC. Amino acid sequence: CASSVTSGDYNEQFF.

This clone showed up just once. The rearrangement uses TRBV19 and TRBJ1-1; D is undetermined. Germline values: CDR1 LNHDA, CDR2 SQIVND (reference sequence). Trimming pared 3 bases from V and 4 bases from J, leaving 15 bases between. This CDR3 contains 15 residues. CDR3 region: CASSIISGKTTEAFF. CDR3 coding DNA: TGTGCCAGTAGTATTATATCGGGAAAGACCACTGAAGCTTTCTTT.

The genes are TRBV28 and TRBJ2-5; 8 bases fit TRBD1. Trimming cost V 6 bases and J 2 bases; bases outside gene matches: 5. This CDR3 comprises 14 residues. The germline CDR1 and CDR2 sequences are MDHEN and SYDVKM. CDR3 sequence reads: CASSATGVQETQYF. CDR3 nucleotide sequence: TGTGCCAGCAGCGCGACAGGGGTGCAAGAGACCCAGTACTTC.

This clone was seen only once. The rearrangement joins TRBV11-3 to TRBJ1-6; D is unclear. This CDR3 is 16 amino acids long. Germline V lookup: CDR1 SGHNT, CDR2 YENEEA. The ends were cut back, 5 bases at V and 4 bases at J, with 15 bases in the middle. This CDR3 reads CASSPPRAPYNSPLHF. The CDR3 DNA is TGTGCCAGCAGCCCCCCCCGGGCCCCATATAATTCACCCCTCCACTTT.

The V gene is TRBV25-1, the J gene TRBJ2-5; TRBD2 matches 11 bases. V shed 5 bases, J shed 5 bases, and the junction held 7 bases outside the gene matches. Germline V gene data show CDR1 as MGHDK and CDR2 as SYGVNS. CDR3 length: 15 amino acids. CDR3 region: CASSLSGGAGETQYF. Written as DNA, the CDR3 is TGTGCCAGCAGTCTTAGCGGGGGGGCCGGGGAGACCCAGTACTTC.

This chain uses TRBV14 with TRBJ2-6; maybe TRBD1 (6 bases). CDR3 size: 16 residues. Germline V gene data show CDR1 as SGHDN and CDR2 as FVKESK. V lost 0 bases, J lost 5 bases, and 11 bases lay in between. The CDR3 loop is CASSQDQGLRANVLTF. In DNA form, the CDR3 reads TGTGCCAGCAGCCAAGATCAGGGGCTTAGGGCCAACGTCCTGACTTTC.

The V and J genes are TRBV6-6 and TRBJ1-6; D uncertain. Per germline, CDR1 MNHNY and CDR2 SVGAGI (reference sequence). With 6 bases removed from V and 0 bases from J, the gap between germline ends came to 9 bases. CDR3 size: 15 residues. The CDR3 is CASRYQSSYNSPLHF. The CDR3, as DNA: TGTGCCAGCAGGTACCAGAGCTCCTATAATTCACCCCTCCACTTT.

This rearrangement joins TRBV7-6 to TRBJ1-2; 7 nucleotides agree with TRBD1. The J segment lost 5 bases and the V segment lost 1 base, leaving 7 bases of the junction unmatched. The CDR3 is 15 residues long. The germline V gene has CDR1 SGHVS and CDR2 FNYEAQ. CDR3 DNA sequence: TGTGCCAGCAGCTTAGAGGAGGGGGCAACGTATGGCTACACCTTC. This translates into CASSLEEGATYGYTF.

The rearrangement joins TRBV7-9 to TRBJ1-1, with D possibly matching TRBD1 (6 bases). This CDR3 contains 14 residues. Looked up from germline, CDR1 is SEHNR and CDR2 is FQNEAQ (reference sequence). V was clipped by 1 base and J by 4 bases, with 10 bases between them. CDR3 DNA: TGTGCCAGCAGCTTAGGGCAGGGGATCACTGAAGCTTTCTTT. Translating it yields CASSLGQGITEAFF.

CDR3 DNA: TGCGCCAGCAGCTTTAGCAGGGGAGAGACCCAGTACTTC. Its translation: CASSFSRGETQYF. The chain couples TRBV5-1 to TRBJ2-5; possible D gene TRBD1, 6 bases. Germline V gene sequence: CDR1 SGHRS, CDR2 YFSETQ. Trimming stripped 2 bases from V and 4 bases from J, with 9 bases between. The CDR3 is 13 amino acids.

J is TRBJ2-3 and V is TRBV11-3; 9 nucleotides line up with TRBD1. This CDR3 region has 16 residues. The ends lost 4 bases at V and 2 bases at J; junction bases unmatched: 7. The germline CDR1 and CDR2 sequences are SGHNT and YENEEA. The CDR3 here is CASSSTGTGFTDTQYF. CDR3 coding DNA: TGTGCCAGCAGCTCGACCGGGACAGGGTTCACAGATACGCAGTATTTT.

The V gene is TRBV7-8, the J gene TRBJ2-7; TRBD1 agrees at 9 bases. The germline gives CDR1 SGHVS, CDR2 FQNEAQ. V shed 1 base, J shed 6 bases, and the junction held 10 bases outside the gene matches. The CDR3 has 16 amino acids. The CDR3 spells CASSLDGQGTAAEQYF. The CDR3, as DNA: TGTGCCAGCAGCTTAGACGGACAGGGGACTGCTGCCGAGCAGTACTTC.

The CDR3 sequence: CASSGFADTQYF. The CDR3 DNA reads as TGTGCCAGTTCGGGGTTTGCAGATACGCAGTATTTT. J is TRBJ2-3 and V is TRBV7-2, with a tentative D call TRBD2 (5 bases). CDR3 length: 12 amino acids. Deletions cut 9 bases from V and 4 bases from J, with 11 bases between. CDR1 SGHTA and CDR2 FQGNSA come from the germline V gene.

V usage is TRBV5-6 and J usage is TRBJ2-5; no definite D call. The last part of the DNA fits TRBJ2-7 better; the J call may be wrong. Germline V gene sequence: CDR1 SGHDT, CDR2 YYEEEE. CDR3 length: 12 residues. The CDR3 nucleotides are TGTGCCAGCAGCCGAATCCTCTACGAGCAGTACTTC. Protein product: CASSRILYEQYF.

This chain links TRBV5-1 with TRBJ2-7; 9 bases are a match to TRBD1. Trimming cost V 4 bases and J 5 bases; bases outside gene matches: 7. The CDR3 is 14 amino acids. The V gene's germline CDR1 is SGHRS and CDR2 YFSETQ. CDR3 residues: CASSGDRVRDEQYF. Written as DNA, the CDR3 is TGCGCCAGCAGCGGGGACAGGGTTCGGGACGAGCAGTACTTC.

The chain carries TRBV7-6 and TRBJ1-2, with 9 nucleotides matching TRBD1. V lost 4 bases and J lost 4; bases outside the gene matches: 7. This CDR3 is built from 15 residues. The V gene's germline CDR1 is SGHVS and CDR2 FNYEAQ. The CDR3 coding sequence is TGTGCCAGCAGCTCCGAGACAGGGGGGGGCTATGGCTACACCTTC. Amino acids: CASSSETGGGYGYTF.

CDR3 nucleotide sequence: TGTGCCAGCAGTCCCCGGACCCGATACGAGCAGTACTTC. It specifies CASSPRTRYEQYF. The chain recombines TRBV2 with TRBJ2-7; D is unresolved. The V end lost 5 bases, the J end lost 4 bases, and 12 bases lay between the germline ends. The V gene's germline CDR1 is SNHLY and CDR2 FYNNEI. The CDR3 loop spans 13 amino acids.

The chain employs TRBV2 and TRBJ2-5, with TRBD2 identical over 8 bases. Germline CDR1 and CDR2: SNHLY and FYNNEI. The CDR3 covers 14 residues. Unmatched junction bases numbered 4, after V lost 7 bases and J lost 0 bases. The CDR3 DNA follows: TGTGCCAGCAATCTCGGGGGGGACCAAGAGACCCAGTACTTC. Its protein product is CASNLGGDQETQYF.

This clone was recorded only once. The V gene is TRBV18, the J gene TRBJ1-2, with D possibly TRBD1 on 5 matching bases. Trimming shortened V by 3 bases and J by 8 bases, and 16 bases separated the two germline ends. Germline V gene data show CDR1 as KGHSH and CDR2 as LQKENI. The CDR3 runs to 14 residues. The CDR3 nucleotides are TGTGCCAGCTCACCTCCTCTGGGGGGATCGGGCTACACCTTC. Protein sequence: CASSPPLGGSGYTF.

This chain's CDR3 is CASSLGTSGGANEQFF. The CDR3 DNA is TGCGCCAGCAGCTTAGGGACTAGCGGGGGGGCCAATGAGCAGTTCTTC. V is TRBV5-1 and J is TRBJ2-1, with TRBD2 identical over 16 bases. Germline CDR1 and CDR2: SGHRS and YFSETQ. V dropped 2 bases and J dropped 6; count of bases not matched to a gene: 2. This CDR3 spans 16 amino acids.

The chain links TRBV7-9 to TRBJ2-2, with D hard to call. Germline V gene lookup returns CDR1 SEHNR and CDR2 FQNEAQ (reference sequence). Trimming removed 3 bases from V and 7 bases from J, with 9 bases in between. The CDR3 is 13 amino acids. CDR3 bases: TGTGCCAGCAGCTTGTTGTCGGGCGGGGAGCTGTTTTTT. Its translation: CASSLLSGGELFF. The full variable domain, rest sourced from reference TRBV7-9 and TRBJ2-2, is DTGVSQNPRHKITKRGQNVTFRCDPISEHNRLYWYRQTLGQGPEFLTYFQNEAQLEKSRLLSDRFSAERPKGSFSTLEIQRTEQGDSAMYLCASSLLSGGELFFGEGSRLTVL.

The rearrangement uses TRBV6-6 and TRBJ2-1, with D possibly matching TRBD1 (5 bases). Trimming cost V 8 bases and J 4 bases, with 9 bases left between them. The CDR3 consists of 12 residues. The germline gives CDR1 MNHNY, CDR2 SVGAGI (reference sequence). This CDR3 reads CASQGPYNEQFF. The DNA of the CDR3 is TGTGCCAGCCAGGGTCCATACAATGAGCAGTTCTTC.

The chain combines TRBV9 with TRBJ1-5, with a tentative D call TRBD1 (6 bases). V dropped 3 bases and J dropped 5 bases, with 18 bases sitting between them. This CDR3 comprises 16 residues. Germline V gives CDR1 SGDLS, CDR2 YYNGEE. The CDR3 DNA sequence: TGTGCCAGCAGCGCTAGGGGGGGAGGGGAGGATCAGCCCCAGCATTTT. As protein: CASSARGGGEDQPQHF. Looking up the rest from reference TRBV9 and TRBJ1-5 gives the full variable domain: DSGVTQTPKHLITATGQRVTLRCSPRSGDLSVYWYQQSLDQGLQFLIQYYNGEERAKGNILERFSAQQFPDLHSELNLSSLELGDSALYFCASSARGGGEDQPQHFGDGTRLSIL.

In nucleotides, the CDR3 is TGTGCCTGGAGCGCCATCAGGGTCGGTGGCTACACCTTC. Amino acids: CAWSAIRVGGYTF. The chain joins TRBV30 to TRBJ1-2; D may be TRBD1 (5 bases). CDR1 is GTSNPN, CDR2 SVGIG, per germline (reference sequence). CDR3 size: 13 residues. The V and J ends lost 3 bases and 7 bases respectively, with 15 bases between them.

CDR3 amino acids: CASATDRSYEQYF. The CDR3 nucleotides read TGTGCCAGCGCAACGGACAGATCCTACGAGCAGTACTTC. The chain links TRBV5-6 to TRBJ2-7, with TRBD1 as a possible D gene (6 bases). The V gene lost 7 bases and the J gene lost 1 base, with 12 bases spanning the gap. The CDR3 consists of 13 residues. Germline V gene sequence: CDR1 SGHDT, CDR2 YYEEEE.

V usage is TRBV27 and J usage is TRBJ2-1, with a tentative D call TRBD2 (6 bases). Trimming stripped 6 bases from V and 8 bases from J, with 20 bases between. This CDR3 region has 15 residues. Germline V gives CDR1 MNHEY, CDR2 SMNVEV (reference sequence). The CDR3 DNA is TGTGCCAGCAGAAGTCCCGCGGCGGGATCCTATGAGCAGTTCTTC. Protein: CASRSPAAGSYEQFF.

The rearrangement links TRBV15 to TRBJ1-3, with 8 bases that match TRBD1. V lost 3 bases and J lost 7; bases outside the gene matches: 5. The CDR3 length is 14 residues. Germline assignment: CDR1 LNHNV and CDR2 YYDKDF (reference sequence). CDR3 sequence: CATSRPTGVNTIYF. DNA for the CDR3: TGTGCCACCAGCAGGCCGACAGGGGTTAACACCATATATTTT.

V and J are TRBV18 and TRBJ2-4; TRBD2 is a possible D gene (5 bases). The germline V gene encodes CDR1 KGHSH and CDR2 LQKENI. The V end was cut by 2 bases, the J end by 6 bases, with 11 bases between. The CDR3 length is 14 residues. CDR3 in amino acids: CASSPIIGGNIQYF. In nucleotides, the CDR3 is TGTGCCAGCTCACCAATCATTGGAGGAAACATTCAGTACTTC.